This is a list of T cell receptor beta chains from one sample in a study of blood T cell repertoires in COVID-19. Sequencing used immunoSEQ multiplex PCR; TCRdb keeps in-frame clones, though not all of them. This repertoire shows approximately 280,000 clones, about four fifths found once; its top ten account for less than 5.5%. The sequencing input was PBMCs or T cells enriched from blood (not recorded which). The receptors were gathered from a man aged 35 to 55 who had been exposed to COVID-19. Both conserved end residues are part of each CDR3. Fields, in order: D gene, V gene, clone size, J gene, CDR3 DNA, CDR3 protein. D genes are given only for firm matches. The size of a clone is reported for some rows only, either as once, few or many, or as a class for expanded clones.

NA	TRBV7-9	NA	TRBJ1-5	TGTGCCAGCAGCTTTTCTGGGGCCAATCAGCCCCAGCATTTT	CASSFSGANQPQHF
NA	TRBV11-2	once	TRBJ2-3	TGTGCCAGCAGCTTACTAGCCTACACAGATACGCAGTATTTT	CASSLLAYTDTQYF
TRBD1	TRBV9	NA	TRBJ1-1	TGTGCCAGCAGCGCGACAGGGTGGAACACTGAAGCTTTCTTT	CASSATGWNTEAFF
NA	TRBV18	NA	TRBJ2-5	TGTGCCAGCTCACCACTATCGGGACAACTACAAGAGACCCAGTACTTC	CASSPLSGQLQETQYF
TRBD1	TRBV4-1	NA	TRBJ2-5	TGCGCCAGCAGCCTACAGGGGCTAGGGGAGACCCAGTACTTC	CASSLQGLGETQYF
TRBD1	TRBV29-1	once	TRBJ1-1	TGCAGCGTGAAAGGGCGACAGGGATTTGACACTGAAGCTTTCTTT	CSVKGRQGFDTEAFF
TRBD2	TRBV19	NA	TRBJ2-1	TGTGCCAGTAGTACCGGGACTAGCGGGGGAAATGAGCAGTTCTTC	CASSTGTSGGNEQFF
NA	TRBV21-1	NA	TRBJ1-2	TGTGCCAGCAGCAAGGCTTTATGGGGCAGGGGCCGCTATGGCTACACCTTC	CASSKALWGRGRYGYTF
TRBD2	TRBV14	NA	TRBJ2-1	TGTGCCAGCGCCGGGACTAGCGGGAGAAATGAGCAGTTCTTC	CASAGTSGRNEQFF
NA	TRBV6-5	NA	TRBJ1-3	TGTGCCAGCCTAACAGGGTCTGGAAACACCATATATTTT	CASLTGSGNTIYF
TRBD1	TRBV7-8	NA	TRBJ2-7	TGTGCCAGCAGCTTCGGTCTGGGACAGCAAACCGTCTACGAGCAGTACTTC	CASSFGLGQQTVYEQYF
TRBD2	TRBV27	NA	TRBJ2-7	TGTGCCAGCAGTTTCCTAGCGGGGGACTACGAGCAGTACTTC	CASSFLAGDYEQYF
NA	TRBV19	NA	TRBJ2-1	TGTGCCAGTACTCAGTTAGCATCCTACAATGAGCAGTTCTTC	CASTQLASYNEQFF
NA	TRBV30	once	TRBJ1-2	TGTGCTCACAGGGTGGGAGGCTACACCTTC	CAHRVGGYTF
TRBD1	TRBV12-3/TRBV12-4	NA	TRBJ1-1	TGTGCCAGTGAGGACAGGGGCACTGAAGCTTTCTTT	CASEDRGTEAFF
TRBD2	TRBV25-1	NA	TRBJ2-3	TGTGCCAGCAGTGTGGGGGAGGGCCTCGGTTGGGTCACAGATACGCAGTATTTT	CASSVGEGLGWVTDTQYF
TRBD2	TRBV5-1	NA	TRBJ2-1	TGCGCCAGCAGCAGCGGGACTAGCGGGAGTAGAGATGAGCAGTTCTTC	CASSSGTSGSRDEQFF
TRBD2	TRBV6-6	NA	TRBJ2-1	TGTGCCAGCAGGATAGCGGGAGTGTCCAATGAGCAGTTCTTC	CASRIAGVSNEQFF
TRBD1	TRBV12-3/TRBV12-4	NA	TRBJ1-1	TGTGCCACCATTCCCGGGACAGGGGAAGCTTTCTTT	CATIPGTGEAFF
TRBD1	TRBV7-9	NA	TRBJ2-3	TGTGCCAGCAGTACGACAGGACAGGGGAGCACAGATACGCAGTATTTT	CASSTTGQGSTDTQYF
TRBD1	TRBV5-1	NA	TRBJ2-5	TGCGCCAGCAGCGCCACAGGGGGCGTAGAAGAGACCCAGTACTTC	CASSATGGVEETQYF
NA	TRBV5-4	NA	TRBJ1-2	TGTGCCAGCAGCTTGGTGGCAGGGGCGGACTATGGCTACACCTTC	CASSLVAGADYGYTF
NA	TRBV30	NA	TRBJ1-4	TGTGCCTGGAGTAGAACAGCGGGATATGAAAAACTGTTTTTT	CAWSRTAGYEKLFF
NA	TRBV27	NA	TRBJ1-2	TGTGCCAGCAGTTTATCAACAGGCCGCTCTAACTATGGCTACACCTTC	CASSLSTGRSNYGYTF
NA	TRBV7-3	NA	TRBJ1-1	TGTGCCAGCAGCCCCACACAGAAATCCTTTGAAGCTTTCTTT	CASSPTQKSFEAFF
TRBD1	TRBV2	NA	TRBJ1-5	TGTGCCAGCAGGGCCGACAGGGGGACTTTGAATCAGCCCCAGCATTTT	CASRADRGTLNQPQHF
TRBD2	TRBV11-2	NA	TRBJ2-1	TGTGCCAGCAGCTTAGATCGGAGTAGCGGGCCCCCCCCCGATGAGCAGTTCTTC	CASSLDRSSGPPPDEQFF
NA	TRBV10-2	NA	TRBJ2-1	TGCGCCAGCAGTGAGTCAGACTCTCTTGCGAATGAGCAGTTCTTC	CASSESDSLANEQFF
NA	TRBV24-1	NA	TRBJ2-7	TGTGCCACCAGTGATGGCGGGAACTACGAGCAGTACTTC	CATSDGGNYEQYF
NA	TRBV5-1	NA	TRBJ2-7	TGCGCCAGCAGCTTACAGCCGATGTACGAGCAGTACTTC	CASSLQPMYEQYF
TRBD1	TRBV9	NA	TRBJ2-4	TGTGCCAGCAGCGTAGGGGTCTCCGACAGGGGTGACATTCAGTACTTC	CASSVGVSDRGDIQYF
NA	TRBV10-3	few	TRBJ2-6	TGTGCCATCAGTGACCCTTCCTCCTCTGGGGCCAACGTCCTGACTTTC	CAISDPSSSGANVLTF
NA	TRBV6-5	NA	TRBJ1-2	TGTGCCAGCAGCCTCGGCGGCTATGGCTACACCTTC	CASSLGGYGYTF
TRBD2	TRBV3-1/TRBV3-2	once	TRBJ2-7	TGTGCCAGCAGCCGAGTACAGGGTTCGCTAGCGGGAGGGGGCCACGAGCAGTACTTC	CASSRVQGSLAGGGHEQYF
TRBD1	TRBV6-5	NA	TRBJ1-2	TGTGCCACTGGACAGGGTAATGGCTACACCTTC	CATGQGNGYTF
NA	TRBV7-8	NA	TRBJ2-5	TGTGCCAGCAGCTTCTCCACGAGGGAGACCCAGTACTTC	CASSFSTRETQYF
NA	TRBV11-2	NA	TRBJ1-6	TGTGCCAGCAGCTCCCTCCGGAATTCACCCCTCCACTTT	CASSSLRNSPLHF
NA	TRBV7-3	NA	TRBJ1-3	TGTGCCAGCAGCCTGGGGGGGCCTGGAAACACCATATATTTT	CASSLGGPGNTIYF
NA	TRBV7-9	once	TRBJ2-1	TGTGCCAGCAGCTTAGAAGGAGGTGAGCAGTTCTTC	CASSLEGGEQFF
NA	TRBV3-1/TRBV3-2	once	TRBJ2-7	TGTGCCAGCAGCCAAGGGGGGGTCTACGAGCAGTACTTC	CASSQGGVYEQYF
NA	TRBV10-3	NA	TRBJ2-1	TGTGCCATCAGTGCGTCAATAGACGGAGACAATGAGCAGTTCTTC	CAISASIDGDNEQFF
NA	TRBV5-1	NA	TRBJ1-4	TGCGCCAGCAGTCGGTCGGGACTGAACGATGAAAAACTGTTTTTT	CASSRSGLNDEKLFF
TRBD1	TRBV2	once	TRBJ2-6	TGTGCCAGCAGCCTGGACAGGGCTGGGGCCAACGTCCTGACTTTC	CASSLDRAGANVLTF
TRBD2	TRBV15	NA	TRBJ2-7	TGTGCCACCAGCAGAATTCCGGGACTAGCGGGACTTAGTTACGAGCAGTACTTC	CATSRIPGLAGLSYEQYF
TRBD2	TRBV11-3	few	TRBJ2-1	TGTGCCAGCAGCAAAGCCGGGACTAGCGGGAACAATGAGCAGTTCTTC	CASSKAGTSGNNEQFF
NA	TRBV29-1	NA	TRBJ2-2	TGCAGCGTTGACGCGGGCCCCCAAACCACCGGGGAGCTGTTTTTT	CSVDAGPQTTGELFF
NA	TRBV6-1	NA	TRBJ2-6	TGTGCCAGCAGTGAAGAGTCTAGATGGAGCAGGGCAGCTGGGGCCAACGTCCTGACTTTC	CASSEESRWSRAAGANVLTF